A single sample gave rise to the 9 T cell receptor beta chains below, sequenced in a study of spatial heterogeneity in lung cancer. Time point of the sample: sample taken at primary tumor resection. Unsorted whole RNA samples from tumor, nontumor lung or frozen PBMC were sequenced. TCRdb ran MiXCR on the 5' RACE reads and lists one entry per CDR3 protein. In the table there are some 41,000 distinct CDR3 sequences, approximately 7% of which are singletons. The source material was PBMCs, sampled at surgery. All receptors derive from a female donor with early-stage non-small cell lung cancer.

There are a few counts of this clonotype. This chain joins TRBV13 and TRBJ2-6; D perhaps matches TRBD1 (6 bases). CDR1 and CDR2 from the germline V gene are PRHDT and FYEKMQ (reference sequence). This CDR3 has 15 residues. V gave up 5 bases and J gave up 1 base, with 9 bases separating them. CDR3 region: CASSQQGSGANVLTF. The CDR3 DNA reads TGTGCCAGCAGCCAACAGGGATCTGGGGCCAACGTCCTGACTTTC. The full variable domain, with the rest looked up from reference TRBV13 and TRBJ2-6, is AAGVIQSPRHLIKEKRETATLKCYPIPRHDTVYWYQQGPGQDPQFLISFYEKMQSDKGSIPDRFSAQQFSDYHSELNMSSLELGDSALYFCASSQQGSGANVLTFGAGSRLTVL.

A word on this clonotype: A much larger clonotype is one base distant, so this may be a read error. This chain links TRBV25-1 with TRBJ1-6; D ambiguous. V shed 5 bases and J shed 0 bases, with 11 bases lying between them. Germline V lookup: CDR1 MGHDK, CDR2 SYGVNS. This CDR3 contains 16 residues. This CDR3 reads CASSHPTSSYNSPLHF. The DNA for the CDR3 is TGTGCCAGCAGTCACCCGACAAGCTCCTATAATTCACCCCTCCACTTT.

The sample holds a few counts of this clonotype. The junction departs from the called germline gene at one end, perhaps through a read error. The V call is TRBV6-1, the J call TRBJ2-7; maybe TRBD1 (5 bases). Germline V gene lookup returns CDR1 MNHNS and CDR2 SASEGT. The CDR3 is 12 amino acids. CDR3 protein: CASGEDTNEQYF. As DNA, the CDR3 is TGTGCCAGCGGTGAGGACACAAACGAGCAGTACTTC.

This clonotype was counted between two and nine times. This chain links TRBV5-1 with TRBJ1-4; D might be TRBD1 (6 bases). Looked up from germline, CDR1 is SGHRS and CDR2 is YFSETQ. Between the trimmed V and J ends, which lost 3 bases and 3 bases, there was a span of 12 bases. CDR3 length equals 15 residues. Here the CDR3 DNA reads TGCGCCAGCAGCTCTACAGGGACCCCTAATGAAAAACTGTTTTTT. This codes for CASSSTGTPNEKLFF.

This clonotype was seen at least ten times. CDR3 nucleotides: TGCAGCGTTGAAGTTTCAGGACAGGGGGTGGGAATGAACACTGAAGCTTTCTTT. Amino acid sequence: CSVEVSGQGVGMNTEAFF. The chain employs TRBV29-1 and TRBJ1-1; 10 nucleotides line up with TRBD1. This CDR3 has 18 residues. The ends lost 1 base at V and 0 bases at J; junction bases unmatched: 11. The germline V gene encodes CDR1 SQVTM and CDR2 ANQGSEA. The variable domain in full, completed from reference TRBV29-1 and TRBJ1-1, reads SAVISQKPSRDICQRGTSLTIQCQVDSQVTMMFWYRQQPGQSLTLIATANQGSEATYESGFVIDKFPISRPNLTFSTLTVSNMSPEDSSIYLCSVEVSGQGVGMNTEAFFGQGTRLTVV.

This clonotype was seen ten or more times. V is TRBV12-3 or TRBV12-4 and J is TRBJ2-3, with TRBD1 matching 7 bases. The CDR3 contains 14 residues. The ends lost 0 bases at V and 4 bases at J; junction bases unmatched: 1. The CDR3, as DNA: TGTGCCAGCAGTTTAGCAGGGGGCGCAGATACGCAGTATTTT. Protein: CASSLAGGADTQYF.

This clonotype occurred many times. The chain carries TRBV6-5 and TRBJ2-1; 11 bases are a match to TRBD1. Losses at the gene ends were 3 bases for V and 7 bases for J; bases not matched to a gene: 5. This CDR3 is 15 amino acids long. Germline V gene sequence: CDR1 MNHEY, CDR2 SVGAGI. The CDR3 nucleotides are TGTGCCAGCAGTTATTCCGGGACAGGGGGAAATGAGCAGTTCTTC. The encoded protein is CASSYSGTGGNEQFF.

This clonotype was seen ten or more times. This chain links TRBV5-1 with TRBJ1-4; possible D gene TRBD1, 6 bases. This CDR3 contains 14 residues. Deletions cut 1 base from V and 5 bases from J, with 9 bases between. The germline V gene encodes CDR1 SGHRS and CDR2 YFSETQ. Here the CDR3 DNA reads TGCGCCAGCAGCTTGTTGACAGGAAATGAAAAACTGTTTTTT. Its protein product is CASSLLTGNEKLFF.

There are many counts of this clonotype. The V and J genes are TRBV11-2 and TRBJ2-5; D possibly matches TRBD1 or TRBD2 (5 bases each). Trimming took 8 bases from V and 4 from J, leaving 14 bases between them. The CDR3 loop spans 13 amino acids. Per the germline V gene, CDR1 is SGHAT and CDR2 is FQNNGV. The CDR3 nucleotides read TGTGCCAGCCGGGGACCCTACCGAGAGACCCAGTACTTC. Amino acid sequence: CASRGPYRETQYF.